These 3 T cell receptor beta chains share one sample of origin, sequenced in a study of cytomegalovirus exposure and HLA in healthy donors. PCR primers comprised 60 Vbeta and 13 Jbeta primers. Only in-frame clones appear in the TCRdb table, and some are missing; sequencing was by immunoSEQ multiplex PCR. The table has fewer than 120,000 clones, over 60% seen once. Material: PBMCs. Receptors originate from a woman in her fifties or sixties in good health and CMV-seropositive.

In regard to this clone: Other DNA sequences in this specimen translate into the identical CDR3. This rearrangement joins TRBV5-4 to TRBJ2-5; 10 bases line up with TRBD1. The CDR3 loop spans 14 amino acids. CDR1 is SGHNT and CDR2 is YYREEE in the germline V gene (reference sequence). With 5 bases clipped from V and 4 bases from J, the junction kept 5 bases outside the gene matches. The CDR3 spells CASSRQGAGETQYF. DNA of the CDR3: TGTGCCAGCAGTCGACAGGGGGCGGGAGAGACCCAGTACTTC.

The chain uses TRBV2 and TRBJ1-1; D remains ambiguous. Germline CDR1 and CDR2: SNHLY and FYNNEI. V lost 4 bases and J 1 base, leaving 10 bases between the germline ends. The CDR3 consists of 14 residues. The CDR3 nucleotides read TGTGCCAGCAGTGTTAGACAACAGAACACTGAAGCTTTCTTT. Encoded protein: CASSVRQQNTEAFF.

The chain combines TRBV19 with TRBJ1-2; 9 nucleotides match TRBD1. The V gene end was trimmed by 4 bases and the J gene end by 7 bases; junction bases not matched to a gene: 7. The CDR3 is made up of 14 amino acids. Germline V CDR1 and CDR2: LNHDA, SQIVND (reference sequence). The CDR3 sequence: CASSRTGEVSGYTF. CDR3 in DNA: TGTGCCAGTAGTAGGACAGGGGAAGTTTCTGGCTACACCTTC.